This T cell receptor (beta chain) was recorded in a study of post-analysis software for immune sequencing data. Overall study: Patients with relapsing-remitting, secondary progressive and progressive-relapsing multiple sclerosis courses were all represented.

CDR1 and CDR2 (germline): SGDLS, YYNGEE. Trimming took 3 bases from V and 3 from J; bases not matched to a gene: 5. This CDR3 has 14 residues. Turning to this clonotype: Its specificity is not known.

Study-wide results and limits: Controls had significantly higher normalized Chao1 diversity than multiple sclerosis patients. There were a few TRBV segments more frequent in patients than controls, and TRBV5-6, TRBV5-1 and TRBV20-1 were among them.

The library was made from cDNA and included unique molecular identifiers. Via MiXCR, TCRdb re-called the PCR reads, giving one row per CDR3 protein. This table has around 770,000 distinct CDR3 sequences, more than 45% appearing once. This clonotype originated in a girl under 18 with multiple sclerosis. Sample: blood. The J gene is TRBJ1-2, the V gene TRBV9, with TRBD1 matching 7 bases. Here the CDR3 reads CASSGDSYYYGYTF. CDR3 DNA sequence: TGTGCCAGCAGCGGGGACAGCTACTACTATGGCTACACCTTC. Together with reference TRBV9 and TRBJ1-2, the CDR3 gives the full variable domain: DSGVTQTPKHLITATGQRVTLRCSPRSGDLSVYWYQQSLDQGLQFLIQYYNGEERAKGNILERFSAQQFPDLHSELNLSSLELGDSALYFCASSGDSYYYGYTFGSGTRLTVV.